This TCR delta chain is from a study of γδ T cells in repeated Plasmodium falciparum infection. Gammadelta T cells were flow-sorted from PBMC into Vgamma9/Vdelta2+ and Vdelta2-negative populations for bulk analysis. Both TRG and TRD chains were sequenced from each sorted sample. TCRdb called clones anew from the multiplex PCR reads with CATT. Counted here are about 57,000 delta-chain clones, over 1.5% occurring once; the ten biggest clones make up approximately 16%. The table lists this clone with many counts. No antigen is known for it. TCRdb's protein for this DNA is that of a much larger clone and differs from the translation at residue 4, likely a read error; the protein shown is the DNA translation. Study-wide findings and caveats: Repeated controlled infections reportedly drove waves of new clonotype selection in Vdelta2-negative, mostly Vdelta1+, gammadelta repertoires.

Germline values: CDR1 GEAIGNYY, CDR2 EKD. The CDR3 has 18 residues. V lost 6 bases, J lost 1 base, and 13 bases stayed unmatched. The TCR comes from a pool of human donors (malaria-infected and uninfected, not separated). Sequenced: gamma-delta T cells from blood. The rearrangement links TRDV2 to TRDJ1; 13 nucleotides match TRDD3. The CDR3 DNA reads as TGTGCCTGTAATCCCGTACTGGGGGATACGGGGGTCACCGATAAACTCATCTTT. Protein: CACNPVLGDTGVTDKLIF.